These T cell receptor beta chains were read from a single sample in a study of T cell responses to AZD1222 COVID-19 vaccine. Produced via immunoSEQ multiplex PCR; TCRdb's table is partial and in-frame only. The sample has more than 80,000 clones, approximately 90% seen once. This sample comprised peripheral blood, obtained 28 days after the second AZD1222 dose. Receptor source: an adult who received the AZD1222 COVID-19 vaccine. Each CDR3 is given with its conserved first and last residue. Clone sizes are given selectively: once, few, many, or a class where the clone is expanded.

CASNRDGSYNSPLHF	TRBV5-4	TRBJ1-6	NA	15
CASRVTGAVAEAFF	TRBV7-2	TRBJ1-1	few	14
CAIRTGLAPLHF	TRBV10-3	TRBJ1-6	NA	12
CASSEYGRSSYEQYF	TRBV6-1	TRBJ2-7	once	15
CASSLGQYNSPLHF	TRBV5-4	TRBJ1-6	NA	14
CASRGTGGNTEAFF	TRBV10-2	TRBJ1-1	NA	14
CATGDGAGGGYTF	TRBV10-3	TRBJ1-2	NA	13
CASIPAGGETQYF	TRBV28	TRBJ2-5	NA	13
CASSLALTGAPVNSPLHF	TRBV7-2	TRBJ1-6	NA	18
CASSLESDQPQHF	TRBV7-6	TRBJ1-5	NA	13
CASSLGGRVGGSNQPQHF	TRBV27	TRBJ1-5	NA	18
CASSEFLSGGEETQYF	TRBV25-1	TRBJ2-5	NA	16
CASSPSQDRPDSLHF	TRBV18	TRBJ1-6	NA	15
CASTSSRGRTEKLFF	TRBV2	TRBJ1-4	once	15
CSVEKGAENTEAFF	TRBV29-1	TRBJ1-1	NA	14
CASSPAGVSYEQYF	TRBV3-1/TRBV3-2	TRBJ2-7	NA	14
CATSDTTGELFF	TRBV24-1	TRBJ2-2	NA	12
CASSLAGTGNSPLHF	TRBV7-9	TRBJ1-6	NA	15
CAIRDRRNTEAFF	TRBV10-3	TRBJ1-1	NA	13
CASRGGRGEQFF	TRBV12-3/TRBV12-4	TRBJ2-1	NA	12
CASSPVGQGHYEQYF	TRBV18	TRBJ2-7	NA	15
CASRSQGNAGNTIYF	TRBV2	TRBJ1-3	NA	15
CASSENLRGLRGYTF	TRBV7-9	TRBJ1-2	NA	15
CASSLSITEAFF	TRBV12-3/TRBV12-4	TRBJ1-1	once	12
CASSLEGGPWRAQYF	TRBV9	TRBJ2-5	NA	15
CASKSLRAYNEQFF	TRBV27	TRBJ2-1	NA	14
CASSPTDRGQETQYF	TRBV4-1	TRBJ2-5	NA	15
CASSQLTGANEKLFF	TRBV4-2	TRBJ1-4	NA	15
CAWSLSSGANVLTF	TRBV30	TRBJ2-6	NA	14
CASSQEGQGDTQYF	TRBV4-1	TRBJ2-3	NA	14
CASSRYSGGSWNEQFF	TRBV2	TRBJ2-1	NA	16